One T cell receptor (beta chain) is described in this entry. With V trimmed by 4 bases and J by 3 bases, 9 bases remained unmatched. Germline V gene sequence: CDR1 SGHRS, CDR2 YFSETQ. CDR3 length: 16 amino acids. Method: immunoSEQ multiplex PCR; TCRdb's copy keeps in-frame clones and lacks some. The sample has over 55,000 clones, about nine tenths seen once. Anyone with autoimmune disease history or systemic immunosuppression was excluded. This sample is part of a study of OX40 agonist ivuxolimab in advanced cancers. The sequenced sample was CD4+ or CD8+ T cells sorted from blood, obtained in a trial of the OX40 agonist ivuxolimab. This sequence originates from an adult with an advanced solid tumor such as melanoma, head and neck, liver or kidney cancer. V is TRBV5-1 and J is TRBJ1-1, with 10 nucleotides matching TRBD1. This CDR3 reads CASSPTGGAGYTEAFF. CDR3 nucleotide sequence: TGCGCCAGCAGCCCGACAGGGGGCGCAGGATACACTGAAGCTTTCTTT.